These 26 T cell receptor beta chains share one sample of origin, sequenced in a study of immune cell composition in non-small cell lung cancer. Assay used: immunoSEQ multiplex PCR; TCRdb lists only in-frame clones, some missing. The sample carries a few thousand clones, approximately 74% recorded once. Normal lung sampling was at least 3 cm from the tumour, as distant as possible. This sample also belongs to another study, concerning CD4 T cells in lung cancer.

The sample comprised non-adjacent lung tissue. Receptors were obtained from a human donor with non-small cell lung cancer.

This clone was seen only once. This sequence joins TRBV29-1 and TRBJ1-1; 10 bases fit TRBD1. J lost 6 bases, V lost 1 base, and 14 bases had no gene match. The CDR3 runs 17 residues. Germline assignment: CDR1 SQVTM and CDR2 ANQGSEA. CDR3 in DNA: TGCAGCGTTGAAGCGACCGACAGGGGGCGATTGTCGGCTGAAGCTTTCTTT. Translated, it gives CSVEATDRGRLSAEAFF.

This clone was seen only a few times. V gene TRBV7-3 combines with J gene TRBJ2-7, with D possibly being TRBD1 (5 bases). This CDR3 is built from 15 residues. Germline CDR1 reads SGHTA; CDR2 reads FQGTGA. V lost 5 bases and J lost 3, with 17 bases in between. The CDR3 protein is CASSPSDSPHYEQYF. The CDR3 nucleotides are TGTGCCAGCAGCCCCTCAGACAGCCCCCACTACGAGCAGTACTTC.

This chain's CDR3 is CASSGRGPTDTQYF. Here the CDR3 DNA reads TGTGCCAGCAGCGGACGCGGGCCTACAGATACGCAGTATTTT. The chain couples TRBV7-8 to TRBJ2-3; maybe TRBD2 (5 bases). Germline V CDR1 and CDR2: SGHVS, FQNEAQ. The CDR3 extends over 14 amino acids. Trimming stripped 5 bases from V and 3 bases from J, with 12 bases between.

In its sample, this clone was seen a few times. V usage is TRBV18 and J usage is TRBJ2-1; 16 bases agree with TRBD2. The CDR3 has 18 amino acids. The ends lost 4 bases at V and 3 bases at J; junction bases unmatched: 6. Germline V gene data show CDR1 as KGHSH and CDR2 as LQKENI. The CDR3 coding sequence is TGTGCCAGCTCACACGGGACTAGCGGGAGGGGGAACTACAATGAGCAGTTCTTC. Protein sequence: CASSHGTSGRGNYNEQFF.

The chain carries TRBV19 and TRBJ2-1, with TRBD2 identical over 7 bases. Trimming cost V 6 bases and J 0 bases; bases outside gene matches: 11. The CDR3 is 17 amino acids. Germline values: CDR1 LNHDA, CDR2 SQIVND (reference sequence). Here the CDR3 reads CASSHSGPGSSYNEQFF. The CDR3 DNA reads TGTGCCAGTAGCCATAGCGGGCCCGGAAGCTCCTACAATGAGCAGTTCTTC.

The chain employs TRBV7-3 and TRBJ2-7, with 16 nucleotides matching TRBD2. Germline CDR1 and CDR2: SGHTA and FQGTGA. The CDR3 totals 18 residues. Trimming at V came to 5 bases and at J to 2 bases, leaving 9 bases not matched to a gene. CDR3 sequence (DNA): TGTGCCAGCAGCGAGGGACTAGCGGGAGGGCATATCCCCTACGAGCAGTACTTC. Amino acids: CASSEGLAGGHIPYEQYF.

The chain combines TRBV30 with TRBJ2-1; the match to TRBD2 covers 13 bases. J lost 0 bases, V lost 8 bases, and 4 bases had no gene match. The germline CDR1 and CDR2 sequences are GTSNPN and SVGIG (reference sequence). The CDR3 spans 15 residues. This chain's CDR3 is CARGLAGTSYNEQFF. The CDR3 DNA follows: TGTGCCCGGGGACTAGCGGGGACCTCCTACAATGAGCAGTTCTTC.

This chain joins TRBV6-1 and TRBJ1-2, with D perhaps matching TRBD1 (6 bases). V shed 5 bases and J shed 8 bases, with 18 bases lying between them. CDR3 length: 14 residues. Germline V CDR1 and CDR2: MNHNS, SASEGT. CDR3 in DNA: TGTGCCAGCAGTTCCACGGGGGGCGCTGGGGGCTACACCTTC. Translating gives CASSSTGGAGGYTF.

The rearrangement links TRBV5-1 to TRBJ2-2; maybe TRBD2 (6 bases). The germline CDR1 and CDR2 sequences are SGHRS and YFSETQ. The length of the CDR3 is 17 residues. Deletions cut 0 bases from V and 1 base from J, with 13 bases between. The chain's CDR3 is CASSLAGGFRNTGELFF. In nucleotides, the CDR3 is TGCGCCAGCAGCTTGGCCGGGGGTTTTAGGAACACCGGGGAGCTGTTTTTT.

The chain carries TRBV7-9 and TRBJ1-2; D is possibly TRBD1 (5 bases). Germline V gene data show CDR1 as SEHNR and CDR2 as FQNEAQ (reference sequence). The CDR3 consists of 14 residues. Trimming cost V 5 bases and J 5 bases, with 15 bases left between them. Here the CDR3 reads CASSAAGGVYGYTF. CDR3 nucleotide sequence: TGTGCCAGCAGCGCGGCGGGGGGAGTGTATGGCTACACCTTC.

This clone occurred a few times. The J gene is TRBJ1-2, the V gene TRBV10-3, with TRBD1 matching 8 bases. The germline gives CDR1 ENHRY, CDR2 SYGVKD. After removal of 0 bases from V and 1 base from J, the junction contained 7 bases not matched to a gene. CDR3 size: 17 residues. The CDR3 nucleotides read TGTGCCATCAGTGAGTCCTTTGGGACAGGAGTTAACTATGGCTACACCTTC. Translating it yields CAISESFGTGVNYGYTF.

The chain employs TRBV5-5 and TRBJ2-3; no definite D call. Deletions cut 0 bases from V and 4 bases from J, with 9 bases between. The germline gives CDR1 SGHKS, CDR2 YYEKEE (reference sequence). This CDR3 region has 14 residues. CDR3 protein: CASSLEASSDTQYF. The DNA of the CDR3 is TGTGCCAGCAGCTTGGAGGCTAGTTCAGATACGCAGTATTTT.

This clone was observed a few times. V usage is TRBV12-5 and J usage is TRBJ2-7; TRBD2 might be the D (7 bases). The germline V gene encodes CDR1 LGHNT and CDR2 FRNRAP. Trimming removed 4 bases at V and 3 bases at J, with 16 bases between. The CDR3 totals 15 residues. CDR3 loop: CASGWLGGPYYEQYV. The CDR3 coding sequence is TGTGCTAGTGGTTGGTTGGGGGGGCCGTACTACGAGCAGTACGTC.

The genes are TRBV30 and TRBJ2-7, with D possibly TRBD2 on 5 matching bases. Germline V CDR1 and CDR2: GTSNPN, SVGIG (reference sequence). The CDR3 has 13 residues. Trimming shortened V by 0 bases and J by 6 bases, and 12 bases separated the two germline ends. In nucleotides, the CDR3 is TGTGCCTGGAGTGTAGGTGGGAGCCGCGAGCAGTACTTC. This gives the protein CAWSVGGSREQYF.

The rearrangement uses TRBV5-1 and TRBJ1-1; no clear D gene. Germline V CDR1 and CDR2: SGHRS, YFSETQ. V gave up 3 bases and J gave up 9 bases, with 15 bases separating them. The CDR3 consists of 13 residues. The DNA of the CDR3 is TGCGCCAGCAGCTCCGATTCCCCGGTAAAAGCTTTCTTT. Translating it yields CASSSDSPVKAFF. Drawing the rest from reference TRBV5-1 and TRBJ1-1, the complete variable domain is KAGVTQTPRYLIKTRGQQVTLSCSPISGHRSVSWYQQTPGQGLQFLFEYFSETQRNKGNFPGRFSGRQFSNSRSEMNVSTLELGDSALYLCASSSDSPVKAFFGQGTRLTVV.

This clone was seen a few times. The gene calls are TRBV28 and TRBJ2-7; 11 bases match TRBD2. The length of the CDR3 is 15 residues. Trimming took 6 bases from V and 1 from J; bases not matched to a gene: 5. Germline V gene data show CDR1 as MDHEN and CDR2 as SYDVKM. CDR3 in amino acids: CASRFTSGGSYEQYF. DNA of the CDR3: TGTGCCAGCAGGTTCACTAGCGGGGGTTCCTACGAGCAGTACTTC.

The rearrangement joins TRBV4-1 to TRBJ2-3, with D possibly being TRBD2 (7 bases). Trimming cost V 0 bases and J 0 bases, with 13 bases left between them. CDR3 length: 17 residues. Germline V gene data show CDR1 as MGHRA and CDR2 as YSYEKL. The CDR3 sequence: CASSQEGWGGSTDTQYF. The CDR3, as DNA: TGCGCCAGCAGCCAAGAGGGGTGGGGGGGCAGCACAGATACGCAGTATTTT.

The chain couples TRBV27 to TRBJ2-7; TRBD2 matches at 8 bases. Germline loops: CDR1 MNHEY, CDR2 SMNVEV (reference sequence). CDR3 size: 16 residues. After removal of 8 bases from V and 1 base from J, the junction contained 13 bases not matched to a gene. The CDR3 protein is CASRRQNGGGSYEQYF. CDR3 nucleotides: TGTGCCAGCCGCCGCCAAAACGGGGGGGGATCCTACGAGCAGTACTTC.

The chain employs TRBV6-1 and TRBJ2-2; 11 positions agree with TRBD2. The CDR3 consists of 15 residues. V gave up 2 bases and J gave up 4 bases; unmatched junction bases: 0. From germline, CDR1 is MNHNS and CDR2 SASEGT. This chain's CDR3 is CASSELAGGTGELFF. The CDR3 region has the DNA TGTGCCAGCAGTGAACTAGCGGGAGGCACCGGGGAGCTGTTTTTT.

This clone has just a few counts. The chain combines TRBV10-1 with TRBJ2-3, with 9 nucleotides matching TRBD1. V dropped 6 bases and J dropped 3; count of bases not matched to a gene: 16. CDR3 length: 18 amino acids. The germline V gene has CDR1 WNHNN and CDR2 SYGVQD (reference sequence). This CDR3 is CASRKTGGAPTGTDTQYF. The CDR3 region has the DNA TGCGCCAGCAGAAAGACAGGGGGAGCTCCCACCGGGACAGATACGCAGTATTTT.

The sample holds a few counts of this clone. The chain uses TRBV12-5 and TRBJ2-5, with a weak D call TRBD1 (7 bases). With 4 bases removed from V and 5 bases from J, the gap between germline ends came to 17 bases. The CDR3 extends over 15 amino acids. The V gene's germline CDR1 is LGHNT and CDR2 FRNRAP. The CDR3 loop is CASGSGDSVGETQYF. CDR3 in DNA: TGTGCTAGTGGTTCGGGGGACAGCGTGGGCGAGACCCAGTACTTC.

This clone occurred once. The CDR3 DNA reads TGTGCCAGCTCACCAGGACACAACACCGGGGAGCTGTTTTTT. Encoded protein: CASSPGHNTGELFF. J is TRBJ2-2 and V is TRBV18; a possible D gene is TRBD1 (5 bases). The length of the CDR3 is 14 residues. CDR1 is KGHSH, CDR2 LQKENI, per germline. Trimming removed 2 bases at V and 2 bases at J, with 6 bases between.

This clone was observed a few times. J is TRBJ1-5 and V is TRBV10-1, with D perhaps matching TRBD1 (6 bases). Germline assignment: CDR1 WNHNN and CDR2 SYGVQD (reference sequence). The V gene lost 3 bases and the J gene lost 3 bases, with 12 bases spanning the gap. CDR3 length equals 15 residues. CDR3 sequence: CASSDEGGNNQPQHF. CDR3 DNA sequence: TGCGCCAGCAGTGACGAGGGGGGGAACAATCAGCCCCAGCATTTT.

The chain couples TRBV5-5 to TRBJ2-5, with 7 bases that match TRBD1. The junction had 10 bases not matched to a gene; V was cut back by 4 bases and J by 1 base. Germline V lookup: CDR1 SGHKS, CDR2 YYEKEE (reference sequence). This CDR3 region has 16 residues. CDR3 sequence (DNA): TGTGCCAGCAGCGGTGGGACAGCCTCTCCCCAAGAGACCCAGTACTTC. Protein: CASSGGTASPQETQYF.

In DNA, the CDR3 is TGTGCCAGTAGCGGGACTTACAGATCCCACGAGCAGTACTTC. Its protein product is CASSGTYRSHEQYF. The rearrangement links TRBV19 to TRBJ2-7; the D gene is possibly TRBD2 (6 bases). Deletions cut 6 bases from V and 5 bases from J, with 17 bases between. Germline CDR1 and CDR2: LNHDA and SQIVND (reference sequence). This CDR3 region has 14 residues.

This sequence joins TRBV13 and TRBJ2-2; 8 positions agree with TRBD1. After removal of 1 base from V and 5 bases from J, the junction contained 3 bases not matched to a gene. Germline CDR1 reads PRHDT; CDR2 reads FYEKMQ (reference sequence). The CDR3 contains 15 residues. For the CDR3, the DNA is TGTGCCAGCAGCTTAGCAGGGGGCGGTACCGGGGAGCTGTTTTTT. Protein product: CASSLAGGGTGELFF.